Listed here are 5 T cell receptor beta chains from one sample, sequenced in a study of chemoradiotherapy in HPV16-positive cancers. Only in-frame clones appear in the TCRdb table, and some are missing; sequencing was by immunoSEQ multiplex PCR. The sample shows 2,900 or so clones, more than 85% of them seen only once. This specimen was tumor tissue, taken from a patient who underwent chemoradiotherapy. The receptor source for this set is a human donor with HPV-associated anogenital cancer.

The chain uses TRBV21-1 and TRBJ2-1; TRBD1 is the table's D call, not checked against the DNA. TRBV21-1 is classified as a pseudogene. There are 17 residues in the CDR3. CDR3 DNA: TGTGCCAGCAGCAACCGATTGTTCGGGACAGGGGTGAATGAGCAGTTCTTC. This codes for CASSNRLFGTGVNEQFF.

The chain recombines TRBV7-8 with TRBJ2-1; 11 bases fit TRBD1. The CDR3 is made up of 17 amino acids. Germline V lookup: CDR1 SGHVS, CDR2 FQNEAQ. Trimming took 1 base from V and 9 from J; bases not matched to a gene: 11. The chain's CDR3 is CASSLVHGQGALSEQFF. CDR3 coding DNA: TGTGCCAGCAGCTTAGTACATGGACAGGGGGCTCTCAGTGAGCAGTTCTTC.

The CDR3 region is CASSSNRDNYGYTF. CDR3 DNA: TGTGCCAGCAGTTCCAACAGGGATAACTATGGCTACACCTTC. The V gene is TRBV6-6, the J gene TRBJ1-2; D may be TRBD1 (6 bases). The CDR3 length is 14 residues. Trimming removed 4 bases at V and 1 base at J, with 10 bases between. From germline, CDR1 is MNHNY and CDR2 SVGAGI (reference sequence).

This clone was observed a single time. The chain recombines TRBV6-5 with TRBJ2-7; unclear D gene. The CDR3 sequence is 13 residues long. Germline CDR1 is MNHEY and CDR2 is SVGAGI. V gave up 7 bases and J gave up 4 bases, with 14 bases separating them. The CDR3 region is CASTNPPPYEQYF. The CDR3 nucleotides read TGTGCCAGCACTAATCCTCCCCCTTACGAGCAGTACTTC.

CDR3 protein: CASSMCEQYV. The CDR3 region has the DNA TGTGCCAGTAGTATGTGCGAGCAGTACGTC. The chain joins TRBV19 to TRBJ2-7; D uncertain. The CDR3 covers 10 residues. V was clipped by 3 bases and J by 6 bases, with 3 bases between them. Per the germline V gene, CDR1 is LNHDA and CDR2 is SQIVND (reference sequence).